The clone carrying this T cell receptor (beta chain) has just one count. Its matching antigen is unknown. CDR3 size: 12 residues. Trimming took off 7 bases at V and 6 bases at J, with 12 bases between the two ends. From germline, CDR1 is SEHNR and CDR2 FQNEAQ (reference sequence). These data are taken from a study of blood T cells in healthy people across ages. Study-level information: About one barcoded beta molecule per two T cells was captured by template switching.

Overall study findings and caveats: Both higher diversity and more naive CD4+ cells marked long-lived donors when set against aged donors.

Then a second PCR, running roughly 6 to 12 cycles, was carried out with a sample-barcoded 5' primer and a J-beta primer mix. A single record per CDR3 protein comes from TCRdb applying MiXCR to the 5' RACE reads. The sample lists some 1,800,000 distinct CDR3 sequences, about two fifths occurring once. The sample taken for sequencing was blood. The chain uses TRBV7-9 and TRBJ1-2; D ambiguous. The receptor comes from a human donor in good health. The CDR3 bases are TGTGCCAGCACCAGTTTCATCGATGGCTACACCTTC. As protein: CASTSFIDGYTF.